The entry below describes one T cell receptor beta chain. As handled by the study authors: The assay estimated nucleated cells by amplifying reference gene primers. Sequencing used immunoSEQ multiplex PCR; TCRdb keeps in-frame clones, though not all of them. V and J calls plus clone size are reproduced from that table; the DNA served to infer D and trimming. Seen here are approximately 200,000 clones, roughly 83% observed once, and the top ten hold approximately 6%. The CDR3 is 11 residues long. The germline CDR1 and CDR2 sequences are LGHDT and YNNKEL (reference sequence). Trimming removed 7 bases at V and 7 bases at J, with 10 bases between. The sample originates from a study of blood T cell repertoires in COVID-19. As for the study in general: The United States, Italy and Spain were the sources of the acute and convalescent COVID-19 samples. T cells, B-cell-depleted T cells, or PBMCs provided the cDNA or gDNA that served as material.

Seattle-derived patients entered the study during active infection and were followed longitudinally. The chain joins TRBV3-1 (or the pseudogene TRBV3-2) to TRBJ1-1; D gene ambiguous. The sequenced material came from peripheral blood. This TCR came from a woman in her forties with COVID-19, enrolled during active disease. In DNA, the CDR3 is TGTGCCAGCATCCTGGGCAGTGAAGCTTTCTTT. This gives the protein CASILGSEAFF.